The text below deals with one T cell receptor (beta chain). This sample was taken from a study of control samples from healthy donors and cancer patients. Libraries were prepared by immunoSEQ multiplex PCR; TCRdb keeps only in-frame clonotypes and omits some of them. The sample lists tens of thousands of clones; around 94% were seen once. The origin of this receptor is a man between 25 and 39 years old in good health. The sequencing sample was made of blood.

The CDR3 nucleotides are TGTGCCAGCAGTTTTCGGGGTTCAAATCAGCCCCAGCATTTT. Translation: CASSFRGSNQPQHF. This chain joins TRBV27 and TRBJ1-5; D gene unclear. Trimming shortened V by 3 bases and J by 4 bases, and 10 bases separated the two germline ends. CDR1 and CDR2 (germline): MNHEY, SMNVEV (reference sequence). The CDR3 runs to 14 residues.